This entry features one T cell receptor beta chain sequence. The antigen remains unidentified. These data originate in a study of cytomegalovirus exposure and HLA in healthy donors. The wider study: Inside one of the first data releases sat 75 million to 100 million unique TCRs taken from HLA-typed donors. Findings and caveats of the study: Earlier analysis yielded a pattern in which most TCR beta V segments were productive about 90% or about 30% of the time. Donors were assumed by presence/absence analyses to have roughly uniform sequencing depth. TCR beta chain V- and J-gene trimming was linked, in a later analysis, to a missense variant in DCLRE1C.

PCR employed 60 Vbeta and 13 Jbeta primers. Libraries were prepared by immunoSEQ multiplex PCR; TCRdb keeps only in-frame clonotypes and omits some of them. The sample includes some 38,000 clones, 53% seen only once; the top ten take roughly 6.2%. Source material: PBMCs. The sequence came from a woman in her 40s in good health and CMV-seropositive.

CDR3 sequence reads: CASSYLGAGGTGELFF. DNA of the CDR3: TGTGCCAGCAGTTATCTAGGGGCGGGAGGCACCGGGGAGCTGTTTTTT. This chain uses TRBV6-5 with TRBJ2-2, with 8 bases aligning to TRBD2. The CDR3 is made up of 16 amino acids. The trim removed 3 bases at V and 4 bases at J, leaving 7 bases unmatched. From germline, CDR1 is MNHEY and CDR2 SVGAGI.